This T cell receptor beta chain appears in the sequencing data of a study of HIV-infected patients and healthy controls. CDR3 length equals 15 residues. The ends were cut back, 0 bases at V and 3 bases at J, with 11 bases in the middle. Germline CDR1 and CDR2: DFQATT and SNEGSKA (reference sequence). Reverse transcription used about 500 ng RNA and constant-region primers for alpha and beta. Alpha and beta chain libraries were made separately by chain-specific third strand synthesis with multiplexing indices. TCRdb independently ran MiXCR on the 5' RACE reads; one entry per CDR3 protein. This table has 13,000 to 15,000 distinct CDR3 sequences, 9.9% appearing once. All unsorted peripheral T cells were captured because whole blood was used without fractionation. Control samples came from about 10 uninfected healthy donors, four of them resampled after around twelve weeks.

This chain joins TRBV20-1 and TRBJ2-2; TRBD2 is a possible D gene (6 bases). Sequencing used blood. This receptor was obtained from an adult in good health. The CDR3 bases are TGCAGTGCTAGAGATCGGGGGAGATACACCGGGGAGCTGTTTTTT. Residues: CSARDRGRYTGELFF.